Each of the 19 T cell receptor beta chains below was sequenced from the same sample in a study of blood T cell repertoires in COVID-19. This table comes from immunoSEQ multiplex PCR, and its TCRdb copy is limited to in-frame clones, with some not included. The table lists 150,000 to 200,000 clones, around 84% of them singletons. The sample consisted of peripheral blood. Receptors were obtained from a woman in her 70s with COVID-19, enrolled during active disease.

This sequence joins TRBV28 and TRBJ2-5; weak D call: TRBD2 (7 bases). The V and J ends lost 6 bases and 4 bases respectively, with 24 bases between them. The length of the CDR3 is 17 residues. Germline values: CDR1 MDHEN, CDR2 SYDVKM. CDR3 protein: CASSSFTTQGGGETQYF. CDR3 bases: TGTGCCAGCAGCTCCTTTACAACACAAGGGGGGGGAGAGACCCAGTACTTC.

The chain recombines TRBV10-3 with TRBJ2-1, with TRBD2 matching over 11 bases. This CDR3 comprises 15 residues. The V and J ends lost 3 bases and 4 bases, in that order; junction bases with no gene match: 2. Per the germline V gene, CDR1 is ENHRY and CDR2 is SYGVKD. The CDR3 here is CAISDGTSGYNEQFF. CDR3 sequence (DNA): TGTGCCATCAGTGATGGGACTAGCGGTTACAATGAGCAGTTCTTC.

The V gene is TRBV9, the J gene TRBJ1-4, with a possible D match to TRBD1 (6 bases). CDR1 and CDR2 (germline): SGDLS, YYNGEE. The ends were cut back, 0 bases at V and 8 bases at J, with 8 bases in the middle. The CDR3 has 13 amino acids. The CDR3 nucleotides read TGTGCCAGCAGCGTAGCAGGGGCGGAAAAACTGTTTTTT. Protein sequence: CASSVAGAEKLFF.

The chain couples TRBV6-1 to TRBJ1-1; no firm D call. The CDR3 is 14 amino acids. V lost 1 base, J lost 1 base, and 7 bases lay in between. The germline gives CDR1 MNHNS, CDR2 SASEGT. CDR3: CASSEDRGNTEAFF. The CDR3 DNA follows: TGTGCCAGCAGTGAAGACCGGGGGAACACTGAAGCTTTCTTT.

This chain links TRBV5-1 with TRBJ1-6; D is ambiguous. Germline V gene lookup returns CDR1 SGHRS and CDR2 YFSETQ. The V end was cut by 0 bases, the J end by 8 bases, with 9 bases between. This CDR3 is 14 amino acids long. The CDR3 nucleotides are TGCGCCAGCAGCTTGGGTCCCACGGATTCACCCCTCCACTTT. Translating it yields CASSLGPTDSPLHF.

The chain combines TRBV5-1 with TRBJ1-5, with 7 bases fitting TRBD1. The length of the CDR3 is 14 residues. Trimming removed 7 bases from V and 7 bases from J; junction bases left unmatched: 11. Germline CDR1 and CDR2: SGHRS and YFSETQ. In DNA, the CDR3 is TGCGCCAGCGGAACAGGGGCGGAGGCCCAGCCCCAGCATTTT. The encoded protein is CASGTGAEAQPQHF.

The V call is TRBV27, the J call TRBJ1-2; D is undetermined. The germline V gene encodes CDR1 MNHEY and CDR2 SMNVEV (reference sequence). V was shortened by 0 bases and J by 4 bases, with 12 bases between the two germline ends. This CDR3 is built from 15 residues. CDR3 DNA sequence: TGTGCCAGCAGTTTATCGCACCCCTGGCTCTATGGCTACACCTTC. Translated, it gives CASSLSHPWLYGYTF.

DNA of the CDR3: TGCGCCAGCAGCTTACGGGGGGGCGGGTCAGATACGCAGTATTTT. As protein: CASSLRGGGSDTQYF. The chain carries TRBV5-1 and TRBJ2-3; the match to TRBD2 covers 8 bases. This CDR3 is 15 amino acids long. V shed 2 bases, J shed 4 bases, and the junction held 6 bases outside the gene matches. Germline loops: CDR1 SGHRS, CDR2 YFSETQ.

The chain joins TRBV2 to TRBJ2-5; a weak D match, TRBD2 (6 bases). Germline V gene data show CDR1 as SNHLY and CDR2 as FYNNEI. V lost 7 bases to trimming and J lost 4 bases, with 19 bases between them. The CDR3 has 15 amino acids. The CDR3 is CASTTLRGESETQYF. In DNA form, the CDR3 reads TGTGCCAGCACTACCCTGCGGGGAGAGTCAGAGACCCAGTACTTC.

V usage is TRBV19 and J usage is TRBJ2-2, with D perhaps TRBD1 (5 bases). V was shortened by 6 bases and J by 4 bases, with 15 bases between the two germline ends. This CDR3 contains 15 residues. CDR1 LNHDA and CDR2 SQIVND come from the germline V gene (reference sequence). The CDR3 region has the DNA TGTGCCAGTAGCCCCCGCCGACAGTCCACCGGGGAGCTGTTTTTT. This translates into CASSPRRQSTGELFF.

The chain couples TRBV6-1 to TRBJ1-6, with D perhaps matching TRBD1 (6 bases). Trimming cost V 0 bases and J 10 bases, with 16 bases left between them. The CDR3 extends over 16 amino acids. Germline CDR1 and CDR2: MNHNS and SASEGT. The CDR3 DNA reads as TGTGCCAGCAGTGAAGCGCGTACAGGGCTGGGGTCACCCCTCCACTTT. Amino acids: CASSEARTGLGSPLHF.

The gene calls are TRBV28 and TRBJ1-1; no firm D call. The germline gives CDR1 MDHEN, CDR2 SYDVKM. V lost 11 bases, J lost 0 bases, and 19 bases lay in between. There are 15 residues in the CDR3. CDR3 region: CAGRASGALNTEAFF. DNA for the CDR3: TGTGCCGGGCGAGCAAGCGGTGCCCTGAACACTGAAGCTTTCTTT.

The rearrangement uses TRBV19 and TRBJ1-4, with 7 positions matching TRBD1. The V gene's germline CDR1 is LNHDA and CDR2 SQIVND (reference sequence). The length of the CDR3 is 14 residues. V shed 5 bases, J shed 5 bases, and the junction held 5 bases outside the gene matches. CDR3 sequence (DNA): TGTGCCAGTAGTCCCATGGGACAGAATGAAAAACTGTTTTTT. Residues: CASSPMGQNEKLFF.

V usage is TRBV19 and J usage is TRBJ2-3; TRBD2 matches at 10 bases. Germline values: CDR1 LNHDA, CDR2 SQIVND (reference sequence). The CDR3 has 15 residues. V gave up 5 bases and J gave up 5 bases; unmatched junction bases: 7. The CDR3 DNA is TGTGCCAGTAGTTCTAGCGGGAGTTTTGGAGATACGCAGTATTTT. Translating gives CASSSSGSFGDTQYF.

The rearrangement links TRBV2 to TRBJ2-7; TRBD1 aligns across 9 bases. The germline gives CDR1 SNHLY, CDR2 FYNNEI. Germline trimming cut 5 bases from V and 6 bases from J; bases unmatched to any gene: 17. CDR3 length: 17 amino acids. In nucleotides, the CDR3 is TGTGCCAGCAGTATACGAGCTGCGGGACAGGGAAGTGGCGAGCAGTACTTC. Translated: CASSIRAAGQGSGEQYF. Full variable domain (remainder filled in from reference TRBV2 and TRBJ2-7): EPEVTQTPSHQVTQMGQEVILRCVPISNHLYFYWYRQILGQKVEFLVSFYNNEISEKSEIFDDQFSVERPDGSNFTLKIRSTKLEDSAMYFCASSIRAAGQGSGEQYFGPGTRLTVT.

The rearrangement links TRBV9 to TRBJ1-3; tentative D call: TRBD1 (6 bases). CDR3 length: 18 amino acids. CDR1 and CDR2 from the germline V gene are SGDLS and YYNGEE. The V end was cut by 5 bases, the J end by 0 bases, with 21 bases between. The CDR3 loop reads CASSRGGRTVYSGNTIYF. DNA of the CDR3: TGTGCCAGCAGTAGGGGGGGCAGGACCGTTTACTCTGGAAACACCATATATTTT. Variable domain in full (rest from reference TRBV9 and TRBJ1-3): DSGVTQTPKHLITATGQRVTLRCSPRSGDLSVYWYQQSLDQGLQFLIQYYNGEERAKGNILERFSAQQFPDLHSELNLSSLELGDSALYFCASSRGGRTVYSGNTIYFGEGSWLTVV.

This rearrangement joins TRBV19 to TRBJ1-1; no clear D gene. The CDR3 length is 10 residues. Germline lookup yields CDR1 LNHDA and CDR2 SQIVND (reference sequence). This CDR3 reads CSAGNTEAFF. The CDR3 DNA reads TGTTCCGCGGGGAACACTGAAGCTTTCTTT. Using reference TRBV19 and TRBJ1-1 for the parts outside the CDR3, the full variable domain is DGGITQSPKYLFRKEGQNVTLSCEQNLNHDAMYWYRQDPGQGLRLIYYSQIVNDFQKGDIAEGYSVSREKKESFPLTVTSAQKNPTAFYLCSAGNTEAFFGQGTRLTVV.

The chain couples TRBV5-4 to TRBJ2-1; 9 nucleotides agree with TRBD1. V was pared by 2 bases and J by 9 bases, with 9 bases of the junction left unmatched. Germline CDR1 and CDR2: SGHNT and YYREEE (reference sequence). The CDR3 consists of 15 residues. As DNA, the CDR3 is TGTGCCAGCAGCTTACAGGGGGCGCAAGCACCTGAGCAGTTCTTC. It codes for CASSLQGAQAPEQFF.

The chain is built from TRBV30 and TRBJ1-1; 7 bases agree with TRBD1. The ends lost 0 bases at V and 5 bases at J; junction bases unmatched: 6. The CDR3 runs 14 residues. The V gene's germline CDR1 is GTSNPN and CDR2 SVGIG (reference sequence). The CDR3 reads CAWSVDRAGTEAFF. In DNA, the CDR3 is TGTGCCTGGAGTGTAGACAGGGCAGGAACTGAAGCTTTCTTT.